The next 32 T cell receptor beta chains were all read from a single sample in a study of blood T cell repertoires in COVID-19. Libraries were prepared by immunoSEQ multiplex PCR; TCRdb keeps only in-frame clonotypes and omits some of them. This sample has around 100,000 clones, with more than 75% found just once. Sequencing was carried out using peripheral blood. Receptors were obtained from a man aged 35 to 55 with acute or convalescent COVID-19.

The CDR3 DNA follows: TGTGCCAGCAGCTTAGAGGCCGACAGGGTTTTCGGCTATGGCTACACCTTC. Amino acid sequence: CASSLEADRVFGYGYTF. The chain carries TRBV7-6 and TRBJ1-2; 7 nucleotides align to TRBD1. CDR3 length: 17 amino acids. The junction had 12 bases not matched to a gene; V was cut back by 1 base and J by 4 bases. The germline V gene has CDR1 SGHVS and CDR2 FNYEAQ.

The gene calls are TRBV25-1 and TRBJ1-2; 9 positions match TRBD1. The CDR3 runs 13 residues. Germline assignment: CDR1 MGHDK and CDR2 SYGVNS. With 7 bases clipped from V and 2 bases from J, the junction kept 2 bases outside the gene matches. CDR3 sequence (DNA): TGTGCCAGCACTGGGACAGGGAACTATGGCTACACCTTC. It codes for CASTGTGNYGYTF.

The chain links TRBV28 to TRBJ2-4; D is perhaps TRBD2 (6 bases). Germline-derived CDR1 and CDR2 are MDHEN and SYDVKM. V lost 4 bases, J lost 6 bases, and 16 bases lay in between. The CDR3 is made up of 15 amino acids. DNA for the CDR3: TGTGCCAGCAGTTCCGCCGGGGGATTCGCAAACATTCAGTACTTC. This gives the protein CASSSAGGFANIQYF.

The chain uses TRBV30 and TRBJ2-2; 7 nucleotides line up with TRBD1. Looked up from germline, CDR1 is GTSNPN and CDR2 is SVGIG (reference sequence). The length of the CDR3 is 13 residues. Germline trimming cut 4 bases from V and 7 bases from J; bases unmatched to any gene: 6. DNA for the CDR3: TGTGCCTGGACGGACAGGCCACACGGGGAGCTGTTTTTT. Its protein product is CAWTDRPHGELFF.

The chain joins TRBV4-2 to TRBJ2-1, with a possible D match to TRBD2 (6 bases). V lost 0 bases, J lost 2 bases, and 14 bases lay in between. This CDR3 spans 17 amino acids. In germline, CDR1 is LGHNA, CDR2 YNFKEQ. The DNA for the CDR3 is TGTGCCAGCAGCCAAGATGGCACTAGCAAAACCTACAATGAGCAGTTCTTC. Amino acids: CASSQDGTSKTYNEQFF.

CDR3 coding DNA: TGTGCCAGTAGTACGATAAACCAGGTCTATAACTACGAGCAGTACTTC. This encodes CASSTINQVYNYEQYF. The chain has TRBV19 and TRBJ2-7; D unclear. V was clipped by 4 bases and J by 3 bases, with 19 bases between them. CDR1 is LNHDA and CDR2 is SQIVND in the germline V gene (reference sequence). CDR3 length: 16 amino acids.

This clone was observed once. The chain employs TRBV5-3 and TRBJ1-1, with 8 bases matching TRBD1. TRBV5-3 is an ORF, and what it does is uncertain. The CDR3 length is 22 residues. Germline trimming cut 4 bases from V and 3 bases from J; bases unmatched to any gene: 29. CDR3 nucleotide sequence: TGTGCCAGAAGCCGGGGACCCCGGGGATACACAGGGGGGACCGAAGACGACACTGAAGCTTTCTTT. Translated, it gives CARSRGPRGYTGGTEDDTEAFF.

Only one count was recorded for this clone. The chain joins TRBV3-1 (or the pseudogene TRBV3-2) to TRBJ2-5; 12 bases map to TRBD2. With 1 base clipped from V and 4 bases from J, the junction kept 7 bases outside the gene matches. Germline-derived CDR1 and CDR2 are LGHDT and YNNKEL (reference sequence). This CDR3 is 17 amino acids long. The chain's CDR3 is CASSQGRLAGVRETQYF. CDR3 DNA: TGTGCCAGCAGCCAAGGAAGACTAGCGGGAGTTAGAGAGACCCAGTACTTC.

The CDR3 spells CASSYDRGLGEQYF. The CDR3 DNA sequence: TGTGCCAGCAGTTACGACAGGGGACTGGGCGAGCAGTACTTC. The V gene is TRBV6-6, the J gene TRBJ2-7, with 8 bases lining up with TRBD1. CDR1 and CDR2 from the germline V gene are MNHNY and SVGAGI (reference sequence). The V and J ends lost 2 bases and 6 bases, in that order; junction bases with no gene match: 6. This CDR3 has 14 residues.

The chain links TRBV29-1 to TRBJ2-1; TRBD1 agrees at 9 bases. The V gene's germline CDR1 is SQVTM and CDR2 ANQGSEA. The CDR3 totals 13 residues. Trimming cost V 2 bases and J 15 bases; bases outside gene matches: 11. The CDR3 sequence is CSVEKTGGDKWFF. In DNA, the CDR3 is TGCAGCGTTGAAAAGACAGGGGGGGACAAGTGGTTCTTC.

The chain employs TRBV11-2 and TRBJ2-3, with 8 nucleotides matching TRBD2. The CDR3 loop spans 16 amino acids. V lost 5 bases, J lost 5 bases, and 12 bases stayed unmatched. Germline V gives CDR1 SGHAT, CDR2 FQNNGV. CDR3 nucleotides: TGTGCCAGCAGCCTTCGGGATAGCGGGATTGGAGATACGCAGTATTTT. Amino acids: CASSLRDSGIGDTQYF.

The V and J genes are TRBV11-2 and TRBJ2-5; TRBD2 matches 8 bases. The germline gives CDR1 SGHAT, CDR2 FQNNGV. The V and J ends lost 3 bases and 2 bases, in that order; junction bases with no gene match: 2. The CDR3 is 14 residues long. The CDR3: CASSFSGAQETQYF. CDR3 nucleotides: TGTGCCAGCAGCTTTAGCGGGGCACAAGAGACCCAGTACTTC.

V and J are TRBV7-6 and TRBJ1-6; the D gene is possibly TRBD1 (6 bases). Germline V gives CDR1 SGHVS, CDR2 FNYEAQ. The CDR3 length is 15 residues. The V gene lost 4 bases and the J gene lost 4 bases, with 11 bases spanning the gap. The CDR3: CASSSRTEYNSPLHF. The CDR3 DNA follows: TGTGCCAGCAGCTCAAGGACAGAGTATAATTCACCCCTCCACTTT.

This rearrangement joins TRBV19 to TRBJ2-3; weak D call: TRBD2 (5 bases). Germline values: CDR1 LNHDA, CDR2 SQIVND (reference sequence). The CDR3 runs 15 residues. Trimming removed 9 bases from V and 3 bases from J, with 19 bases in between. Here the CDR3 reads CASTRWGKRTDTQYF. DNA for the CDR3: TGTGCCAGCACCAGATGGGGTAAGCGGACAGATACGCAGTATTTT.

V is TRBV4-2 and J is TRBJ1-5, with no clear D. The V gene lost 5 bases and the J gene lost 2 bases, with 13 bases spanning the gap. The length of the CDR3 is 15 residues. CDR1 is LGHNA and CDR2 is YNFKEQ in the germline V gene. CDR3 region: CASSKEIIGNQPQHF. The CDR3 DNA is TGTGCCAGCAGCAAGGAGATTATCGGCAATCAGCCCCAGCATTTT.

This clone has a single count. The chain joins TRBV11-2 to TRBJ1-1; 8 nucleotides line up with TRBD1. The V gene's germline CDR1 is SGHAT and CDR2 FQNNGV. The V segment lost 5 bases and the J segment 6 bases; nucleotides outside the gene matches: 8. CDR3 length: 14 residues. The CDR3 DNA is TGTGCCAGCAGCACCCAGGGGGCTGTCGCTGAAGCTTTCTTT. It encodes CASSTQGAVAEAFF.

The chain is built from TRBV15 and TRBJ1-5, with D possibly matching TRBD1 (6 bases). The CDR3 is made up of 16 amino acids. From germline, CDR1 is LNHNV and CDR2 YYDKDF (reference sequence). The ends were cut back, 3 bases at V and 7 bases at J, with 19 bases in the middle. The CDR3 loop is CATSRDIGGRAQPQHF. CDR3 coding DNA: TGTGCCACCAGCAGGGACATTGGGGGCCGCGCCCAGCCCCAGCATTTT.

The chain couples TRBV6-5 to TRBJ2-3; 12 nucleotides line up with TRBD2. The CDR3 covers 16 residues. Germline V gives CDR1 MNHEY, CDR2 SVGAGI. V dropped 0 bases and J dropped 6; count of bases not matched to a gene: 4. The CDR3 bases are TGTGCCAGCAGTTACTCGACTAGCGGGGGTTCGGATACGCAGTATTTT. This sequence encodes CASSYSTSGGSDTQYF.

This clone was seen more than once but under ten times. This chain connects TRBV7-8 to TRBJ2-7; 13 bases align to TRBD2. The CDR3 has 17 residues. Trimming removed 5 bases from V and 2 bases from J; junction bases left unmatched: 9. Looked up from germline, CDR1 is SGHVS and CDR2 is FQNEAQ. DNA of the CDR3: TGTGCCAGCAGCCTAGGCCCGACTAGCGGGAGGCCCTACGAGCAGTACTTC. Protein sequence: CASSLGPTSGRPYEQYF.

Here the CDR3 DNA reads TGTGCCAGCAGTTCCGGACTGCGAATCGCCTACGAGCAGTACTTC. Translating gives CASSSGLRIAYEQYF. The chain recombines TRBV6-6 with TRBJ2-7, with D maybe TRBD2 (5 bases). Trimming shortened V by 4 bases and J by 2 bases, and 15 bases separated the two germline ends. CDR1 and CDR2 (germline): MNHNY, SVGAGI (reference sequence). This CDR3 has 15 residues.

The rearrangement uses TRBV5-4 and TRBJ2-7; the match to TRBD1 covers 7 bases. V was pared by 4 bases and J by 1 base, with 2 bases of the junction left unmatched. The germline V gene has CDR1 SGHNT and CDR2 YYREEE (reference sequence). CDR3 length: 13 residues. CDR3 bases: TGTGCCAGCAGCAAGACAGGGTCCTACGAGCAGTACTTC. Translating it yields CASSKTGSYEQYF.

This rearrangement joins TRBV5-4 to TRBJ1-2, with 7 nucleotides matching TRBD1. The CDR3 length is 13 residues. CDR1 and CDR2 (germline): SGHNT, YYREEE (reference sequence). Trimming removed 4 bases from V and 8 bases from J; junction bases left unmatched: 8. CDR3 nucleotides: TGTGCCAGCAGCGGAGGGACAGTCCGGGGCTACACCTTC. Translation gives CASSGGTVRGYTF.

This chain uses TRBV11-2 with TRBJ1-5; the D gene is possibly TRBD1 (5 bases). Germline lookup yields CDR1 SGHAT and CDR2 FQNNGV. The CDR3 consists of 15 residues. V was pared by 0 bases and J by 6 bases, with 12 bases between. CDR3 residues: CASSLDGTPGQPQHF. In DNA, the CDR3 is TGTGCCAGCAGCTTAGATGGGACTCCAGGTCAGCCCCAGCATTTT.

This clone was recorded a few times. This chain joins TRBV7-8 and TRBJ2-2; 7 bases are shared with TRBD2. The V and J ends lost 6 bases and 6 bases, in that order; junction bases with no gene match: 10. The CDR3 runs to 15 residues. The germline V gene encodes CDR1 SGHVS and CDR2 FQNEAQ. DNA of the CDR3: TGTGCCAGCAGGCCAGCGGGGTTGGGGGCCGGGGAGCTGTTTTTT. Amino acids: CASRPAGLGAGELFF.

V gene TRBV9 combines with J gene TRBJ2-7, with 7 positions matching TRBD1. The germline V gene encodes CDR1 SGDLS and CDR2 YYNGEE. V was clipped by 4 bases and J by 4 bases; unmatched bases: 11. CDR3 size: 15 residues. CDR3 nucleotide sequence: TGTGCCAGCAGCCCCTCGGGACAGACCCCTTACGAGCAGTACTTC. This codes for CASSPSGQTPYEQYF.

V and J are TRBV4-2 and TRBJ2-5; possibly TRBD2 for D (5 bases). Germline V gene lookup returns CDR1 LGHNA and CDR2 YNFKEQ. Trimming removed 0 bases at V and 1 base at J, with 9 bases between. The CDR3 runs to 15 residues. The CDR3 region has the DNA TGTGCCAGCAGCCAAGACCGGGGTTCCCAAGAGACCCAGTACTTC. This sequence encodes CASSQDRGSQETQYF.

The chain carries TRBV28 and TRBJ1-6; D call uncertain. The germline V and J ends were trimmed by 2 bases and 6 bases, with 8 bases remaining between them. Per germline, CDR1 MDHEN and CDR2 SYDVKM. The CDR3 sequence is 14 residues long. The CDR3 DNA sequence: TGTGCCAGCAGTTTAGGTCGGGTTAATTCACCCCTCCACTTT. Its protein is CASSLGRVNSPLHF.

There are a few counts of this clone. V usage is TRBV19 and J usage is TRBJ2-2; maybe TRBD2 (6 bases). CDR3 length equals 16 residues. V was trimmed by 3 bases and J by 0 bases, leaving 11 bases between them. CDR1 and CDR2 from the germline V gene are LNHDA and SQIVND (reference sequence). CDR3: CASSIRRDTNTGELFF. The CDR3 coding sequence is TGTGCCAGTAGTATTCGGAGGGATACGAACACCGGGGAGCTGTTTTTT.

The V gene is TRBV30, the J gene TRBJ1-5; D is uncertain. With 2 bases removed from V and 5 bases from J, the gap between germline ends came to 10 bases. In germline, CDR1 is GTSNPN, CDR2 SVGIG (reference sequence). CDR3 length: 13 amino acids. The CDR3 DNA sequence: TGTGCCTGGAGTTTTGGAGGCGATCAGCCCCAGCATTTT. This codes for CAWSFGGDQPQHF. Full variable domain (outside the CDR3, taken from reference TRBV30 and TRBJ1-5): SQTIHQWPATLVQPVGSPLSLECTVEGTSNPNLYWYRQAAGRGLQLLFYSVGIGQISSEVPQNLSASRPQDRQFILSSKKLLLSDSGFYLCAWSFGGDQPQHFGDGTRLSIL.

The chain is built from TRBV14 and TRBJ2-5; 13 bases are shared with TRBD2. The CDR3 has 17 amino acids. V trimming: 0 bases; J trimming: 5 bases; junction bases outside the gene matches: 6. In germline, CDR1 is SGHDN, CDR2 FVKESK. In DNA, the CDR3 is TGTGCCAGCAGCCAAGATCGGGGGACTAGCGGGACGGAGACCCAGTACTTC. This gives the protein CASSQDRGTSGTETQYF. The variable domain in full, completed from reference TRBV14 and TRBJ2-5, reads EAGVTQFPSHSVIEKGQTVTLRCDPISGHDNLYWYRRVMGKEIKFLLHFVKESKQDESGMPNNRFLAERTGGTYSTLKVQPAELEDSGVYFCASSQDRGTSGTETQYFGPGTRLLVL.

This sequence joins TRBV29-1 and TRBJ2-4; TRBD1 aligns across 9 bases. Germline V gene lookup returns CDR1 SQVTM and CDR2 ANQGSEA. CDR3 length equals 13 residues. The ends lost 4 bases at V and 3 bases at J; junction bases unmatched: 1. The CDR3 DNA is TGCAGCGTTGGGGACAGGGACAAAAACATTCAGTACTTC. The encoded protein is CSVGDRDKNIQYF.

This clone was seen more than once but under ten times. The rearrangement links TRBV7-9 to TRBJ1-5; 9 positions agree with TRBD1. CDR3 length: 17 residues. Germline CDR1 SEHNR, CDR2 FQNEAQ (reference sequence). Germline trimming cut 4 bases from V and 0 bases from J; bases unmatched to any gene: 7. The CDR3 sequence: CASSSTTGGFSNQPQHF. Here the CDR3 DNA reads TGTGCCAGCAGCTCAACTACAGGGGGCTTTAGCAATCAGCCCCAGCATTTT. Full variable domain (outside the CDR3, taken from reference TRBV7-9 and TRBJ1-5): DTGVSQNPRHKITKRGQNVTFRCDPISEHNRLYWYRQTLGQGPEFLTYFQNEAQLEKSRLLSDRFSAERPKGSFSTLEIQRTEQGDSAMYLCASSSTTGGFSNQPQHFGDGTRLSIL.